A single sample gave rise to the 31 T cell receptor beta chains below, sequenced in a study of response to subunit inactivated influenza vaccine. TCRdb redid the calling of the RT-PCR reads with MiXCR, one entry per CDR3 protein. Found here are about 520,000 distinct CDR3 sequences, about 25% of them singletons; the top ten hold around 1.8%. The sample here was CD4+ T cells sorted from PBMCs, taken approximately 5 days after vaccination. These receptors originate from a man in his forties or fifties who received an inactivated influenza vaccine.

The chain combines TRBV12-3 or TRBV12-4 with TRBJ2-3, with 7 bases lining up with TRBD1. Trimming cost V 5 bases and J 6 bases; bases outside gene matches: 8. The CDR3 is made up of 14 amino acids. The CDR3 DNA reads as TGTGCCAGCAGTCTACAGGGGCGGTCTGATACGCAGTATTTT. Its protein product is CASSLQGRSDTQYF.

This clonotype has a handful of counts. The chain recombines TRBV21-1 with TRBJ1-6; the table's D call, TRBD1, has no DNA check behind it. TRBV21-1 is a known pseudogene. CDR3 length equals 19 residues. DNA for the CDR3: TGTGCCAGCAGCAAAAGGAGTTCGGGGAGGTTGGGGACAGACTCACCCCTCCACTTT. It is translated as CASSKRSSGRLGTDSPLHF.

This chain connects TRBV2 to TRBJ2-2; D is unclear. This CDR3 is 13 amino acids long. The ends were cut back, 8 bases at V and 1 base at J, with 8 bases in the middle. Germline CDR1 is SNHLY and CDR2 is FYNNEI. The CDR3 nucleotides read TGTGCCAGCTCTCGGATGAACACCGGGGAGCTGTTTTTT. It yields the protein CASSRMNTGELFF.

The rearrangement uses TRBV18 and TRBJ2-5; TRBD2 agrees at 7 bases. Unmatched junction bases numbered 15, after V lost 1 base and J lost 7 bases. The CDR3 is made up of 17 amino acids. Germline CDR1 and CDR2: KGHSH and LQKENI. CDR3: CASSPLPPLAEVTTQYF. The CDR3, as DNA: TGTGCCAGCTCACCACTCCCGCCCCTAGCGGAGGTAACGACCCAGTACTTC.

This clonotype has only a few counts. V usage is TRBV4-2 and J usage is TRBJ2-7; 10 nucleotides line up with TRBD2. The CDR3 totals 18 residues. V was pared by 0 bases and J by 4 bases, with 12 bases of the junction left unmatched. Germline V lookup: CDR1 LGHNA, CDR2 YNFKEQ. CDR3 loop: CASSQDLSGRAILYEQYF. CDR3 nucleotides: TGTGCCAGCAGCCAAGATCTAAGCGGGAGGGCCATTCTATACGAGCAGTACTTC.

The V and J genes are TRBV4-1 and TRBJ2-3, with 11 bases that match TRBD1. V shed 2 bases, J shed 2 bases, and the junction held 6 bases outside the gene matches. CDR1 and CDR2 from the germline V gene are MGHRA and YSYEKL. The CDR3 has 17 residues. Here the CDR3 DNA reads TGCGCCAGCAGCCAAAGCCGGGACAGGGGGGTCACAGATACGCAGTATTTT. Its translation: CASSQSRDRGVTDTQYF.

This clonotype was detected only a few times. The V and J genes are TRBV10-3 and TRBJ2-3, with TRBD2 identical over 11 bases. The germline V gene encodes CDR1 ENHRY and CDR2 SYGVKD. The length of the CDR3 is 18 residues. With 4 bases clipped from V and 0 bases from J, the junction kept 9 bases outside the gene matches. CDR3 in DNA: TGTGCCATCAGTGTCTCCGGGACTAGCGGAGGAAGCACAGATACGCAGTATTTT. Protein sequence: CAISVSGTSGGSTDTQYF.

The chain is built from TRBV15 and TRBJ2-2; D is uncertain. CDR1 LNHNV and CDR2 YYDKDF come from the germline V gene (reference sequence). The ends were cut back, 0 bases at V and 2 bases at J, with 10 bases in the middle. The CDR3 extends over 16 amino acids. CDR3 nucleotide sequence: TGTGCCACCAGCAGAGATTTCGAATATAACACCGGGGAGCTGTTTTTT. Protein product: CATSRDFEYNTGELFF.

In nucleotides, the CDR3 is TGCAGTGCTACTCGGACTAGCGGGAATTTCAATGAGCAGTTCTTC. Translation: CSATRTSGNFNEQFF. The chain joins TRBV20-1 to TRBJ2-1; TRBD2 matches at 12 bases. The CDR3 contains 15 residues. Germline assignment: CDR1 DFQATT and CDR2 SNEGSKA (reference sequence). V was pared by 4 bases and J by 6 bases, with 7 bases of the junction left unmatched.

The rearrangement links TRBV2 to TRBJ1-5; weak D call: TRBD1 (6 bases). V was trimmed by 1 base and J by 7 bases, leaving 11 bases between them. Germline V gene lookup returns CDR1 SNHLY and CDR2 FYNNEI. The CDR3 extends over 14 amino acids. CDR3 region: CASSEDRARQPQHF. The CDR3 DNA is TGTGCCAGCAGTGAAGACAGGGCCAGACAGCCCCAGCATTTT.

This clonotype occurred many times. The chain combines TRBV29-1 with TRBJ1-2; D is perhaps TRBD1 (6 bases). The CDR3 spans 16 residues. Looked up from germline, CDR1 is SQVTM and CDR2 is ANQGSEA. V lost 6 bases and J 4 bases, leaving 24 bases between the germline ends. CDR3 nucleotides: TGCAGCGTCCACACACGTTCACAGGGTTACGGCTATGGCTACACCTTC. The encoded protein is CSVHTRSQGYGYGYTF.

This clonotype was observed a few times. The rearrangement links TRBV5-1 to TRBJ2-7; D remains ambiguous. The CDR3 consists of 14 residues. V shed 1 base and J shed 2 bases, with 10 bases lying between them. Per the germline V gene, CDR1 is SGHRS and CDR2 is YFSETQ. The CDR3 reads CASSLYESTYEQYF. CDR3 coding DNA: TGCGCCAGCAGCTTGTATGAGTCGACCTACGAGCAGTACTTC.

The CDR3 sequence: CSARVPHSGSVDTQYF. CDR3 coding DNA: TGCAGTGCTAGAGTCCCCCATAGCGGGAGTGTAGATACGCAGTATTTT. V and J are TRBV20-1 and TRBJ2-3, with 9 bases lining up with TRBD2. Germline CDR1 DFQATT, CDR2 SNEGSKA (reference sequence). The CDR3 is made up of 16 amino acids. After removal of 1 base from V and 5 bases from J, the junction contained 10 bases not matched to a gene.

The J gene is TRBJ2-7, the V gene TRBV7-9; 10 bases are shared with TRBD1. CDR3 length: 16 amino acids. The V and J ends lost 6 bases and 3 bases, in that order; junction bases with no gene match: 11. Germline V lookup: CDR1 SEHNR, CDR2 FQNEAQ (reference sequence). The DNA of the CDR3 is TGTGCCAGCAGGCCAAATACCGGGACAGGGGTCTACGAGCAGTACTTC. It encodes CASRPNTGTGVYEQYF.

The V call is TRBV25-1, the J call TRBJ2-1; 10 bases agree with TRBD2. The CDR3 has 13 residues. Germline CDR1 and CDR2: MGHDK and SYGVNS. Unmatched junction bases numbered 1, after V lost 6 bases and J lost 5 bases. CDR3 DNA: TGTGCCAGCAGACTAGCGGGAAACAATGAGCAGTTCTTC. Its protein product is CASRLAGNNEQFF.

V is TRBV7-2 and J is TRBJ2-5, with TRBD2 matching over 9 bases. The V segment lost 0 bases and the J segment 4 bases; nucleotides outside the gene matches: 6. Per the germline V gene, CDR1 is SGHTA and CDR2 is FQGNSA. The CDR3 is 16 amino acids. This CDR3 reads CASSLARLAGTETQYF. The CDR3, as DNA: TGTGCCAGCAGCTTAGCGCGGCTAGCGGGGACAGAGACCCAGTACTTC.

The chain carries TRBV7-3 and TRBJ2-5, with 9 bases aligning to TRBD1. The CDR3 extends over 15 amino acids. V dropped 2 bases and J dropped 5; count of bases not matched to a gene: 6. Germline V lookup: CDR1 SGHTA, CDR2 FQGTGA. The CDR3 DNA follows: TGTGCCAGCAGCTTAGGGGACAGGGATAGGGAGACCCAGTACTTC. Protein sequence: CASSLGDRDRETQYF.

V usage is TRBV11-2 and J usage is TRBJ2-7; TRBD1 aligns across 12 bases. Germline loops: CDR1 SGHAT, CDR2 FQNNGV. V shed 11 bases and J 6 bases; nucleotides not matched to a gene: 8. The CDR3 is 13 residues long. CDR3 amino acids: CASRGQGAVEQYF. For the CDR3, the DNA is TGTGCCTCTAGGGGACAGGGGGCGGTCGAGCAGTACTTC.

The rearrangement joins TRBV19 to TRBJ2-3; D gene uncertain. Germline V gene lookup returns CDR1 LNHDA and CDR2 SQIVND (reference sequence). This CDR3 contains 13 residues. V dropped 3 bases and J dropped 5 bases, with 9 bases sitting between them. The CDR3 DNA reads as TGTGCCAGTAGTATGTCGCACGGAGATACGCAGTATTTT. Protein product: CASSMSHGDTQYF.

The V call is TRBV20-1, the J call TRBJ1-6; D gene ambiguous. The CDR3 length is 14 residues. Between the trimmed V and J ends, which lost 7 bases and 9 bases, there was a span of 19 bases. Germline assignment: CDR1 DFQATT and CDR2 SNEGSKA (reference sequence). Here the CDR3 reads CSVKRRSGRSPLHF. The CDR3 DNA sequence: TGCAGTGTTAAGCGCCGGAGCGGTCGTTCACCCCTCCACTTT.

In this sample, this clonotype turned up many times. The chain has TRBV5-1 and TRBJ2-7; D unresolved. The V and J ends lost 3 bases and 3 bases respectively, with 7 bases between them. Germline CDR1 SGHRS, CDR2 YFSETQ. This CDR3 contains 12 residues. The CDR3 spells CASSSGRYEQYF. The CDR3 coding sequence is TGCGCCAGCAGCTCGGGTCGCTACGAGCAGTACTTC.

This clonotype occurred a few times. The chain combines TRBV7-2 with TRBJ2-7; TRBD2 agrees at 10 bases. The CDR3 contains 17 residues. Per germline, CDR1 SGHTA and CDR2 FQGNSA. Losses at the gene ends were 5 bases for V and 5 bases for J; bases not matched to a gene: 15. In DNA form, the CDR3 reads TGTGCCAGCAGCAAGCGACTTTCTAGCGGGAGTGTGCACGAGCAGTACTTC. Protein sequence: CASSKRLSSGSVHEQYF.

A few counts support this clonotype. V and J are TRBV6-1 and TRBJ2-1; 7 bases are a match to TRBD2. The germline CDR1 and CDR2 sequences are MNHNS and SASEGT. The CDR3 is 16 residues long. Losses at the gene ends were 6 bases for V and 2 bases for J; bases not matched to a gene: 10. CDR3 sequence (DNA): TGTGCCAGCAGCAGAAATCTAGCGGCGACCTACAATGAGCAGTTCTTC. Protein product: CASSRNLAATYNEQFF.

The sample holds a few counts of this clonotype. The chain has TRBV7-9 and TRBJ2-5; 11 bases align to TRBD1. The CDR3 is 14 amino acids. V was pared by 6 bases and J by 5 bases, with 5 bases of the junction left unmatched. Per germline, CDR1 SEHNR and CDR2 FQNEAQ (reference sequence). CDR3 in amino acids: CASRKRDRGETQYF. The CDR3 DNA sequence: TGTGCCAGCAGGAAACGGGACAGGGGGGAGACCCAGTACTTC.

This clonotype was seen more than once but under ten times. The chain carries TRBV6-1 and TRBJ1-1; 9 bases match TRBD1. The CDR3 is made up of 15 amino acids. Trimming at V came to 5 bases and at J to 6 bases, leaving 10 bases not matched to a gene. CDR1 is MNHNS, CDR2 SASEGT, per germline. This chain's CDR3 is CASSPRDRVAPEAFF. In DNA, the CDR3 is TGTGCCAGCAGTCCCCGGGACAGGGTAGCCCCTGAAGCTTTCTTT.

A few counts support this clonotype. The V call is TRBV7-2, the J call TRBJ1-4; 8 nucleotides line up with TRBD1. Germline CDR1 reads SGHTA; CDR2 reads FQGNSA. The CDR3 is 17 residues long. Trimming removed 0 bases from V and 8 bases from J; junction bases left unmatched: 11. Here the CDR3 reads CASSLAQGALFREKLFF. The CDR3 DNA sequence: TGTGCCAGCAGCTTAGCGCAGGGGGCTCTGTTTCGGGAAAAACTGTTTTTT.

This sequence joins TRBV12-3 or TRBV12-4 and TRBJ2-5; no reliable D call. The CDR3 covers 14 residues. Trimming shortened V by 7 bases and J by 5 bases, and 17 bases separated the two germline ends. The CDR3: CASTLWNTMETQYF. The CDR3 nucleotides are TGTGCCAGCACCCTTTGGAACACCATGGAGACCCAGTACTTC.

A few counts support this clonotype. The chain employs TRBV28 and TRBJ2-4; D is perhaps TRBD2 (6 bases). Trimming cost V 4 bases and J 0 bases, with 10 bases left between them. Germline V CDR1 and CDR2: MDHEN, SYDVKM. The length of the CDR3 is 15 residues. This CDR3 is CASSSGGRAKNIQYF. The CDR3 DNA reads TGTGCCAGCAGTTCCGGGGGAAGAGCCAAAAACATTCAGTACTTC. The complete variable domain, with remaining parts taken from reference TRBV28 and TRBJ2-4, reads DVKVTQSSRYLVKRTGEKVFLECVQDMDHENMFWYRQDPGLGLRLIYFSYDVKMKEKGDIPEGYSVSREKKERFSLILESASTNQTSMYLCASSSGGRAKNIQYFGAGTRLSVL.

The chain couples TRBV10-3 to TRBJ1-1; D gene unclear. Deletions cut 10 bases from V and 1 base from J, with 13 bases between. This CDR3 has 13 residues. The V gene's germline CDR1 is ENHRY and CDR2 SYGVKD. The CDR3 sequence: CATASTQNTEAFF. The CDR3 DNA reads as TGTGCCACAGCGTCGACCCAGAACACTGAAGCTTTCTTT.

J is TRBJ1-3 and V is TRBV7-2; the D is unclear. Germline V gene data show CDR1 as SGHTA and CDR2 as FQGNSA. The CDR3 is 14 residues long. The V and J ends lost 5 bases and 4 bases respectively, with 12 bases between them. In DNA form, the CDR3 reads TGTGCCAGCAGCAAAGTCCCAGGCGGAAACACCATATATTTT. It translates to CASSKVPGGNTIYF.

This clonotype came up a few times. CDR3 sequence: CATSKRNRLIENIQYF. The CDR3 region has the DNA TGTGCCACCAGCAAGCGAAACCGGTTAATTGAAAACATTCAGTACTTC. This rearrangement joins TRBV15 to TRBJ2-4, with D unresolved. The ends were cut back, 4 bases at V and 5 bases at J, with 18 bases in the middle. The CDR3 consists of 16 residues. Germline assignment: CDR1 LNHNV and CDR2 YYDKDF (reference sequence).